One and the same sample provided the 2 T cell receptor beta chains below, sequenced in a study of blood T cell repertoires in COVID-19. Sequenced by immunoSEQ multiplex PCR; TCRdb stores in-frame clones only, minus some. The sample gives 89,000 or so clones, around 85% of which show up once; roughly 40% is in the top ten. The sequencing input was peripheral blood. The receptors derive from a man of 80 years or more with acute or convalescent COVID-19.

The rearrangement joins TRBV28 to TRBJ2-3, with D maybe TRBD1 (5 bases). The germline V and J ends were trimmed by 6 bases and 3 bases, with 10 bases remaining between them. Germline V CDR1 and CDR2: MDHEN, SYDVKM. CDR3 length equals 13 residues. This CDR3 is CASREDSTDTQYF. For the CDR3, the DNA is TGTGCCAGCAGGGAAGACAGTACAGATACGCAGTATTTT. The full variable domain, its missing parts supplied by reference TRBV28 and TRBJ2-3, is DVKVTQSSRYLVKRTGEKVFLECVQDMDHENMFWYRQDPGLGLRLIYFSYDVKMKEKGDIPEGYSVSREKKERFSLILESASTNQTSMYLCASREDSTDTQYFGPGTRLTVL.

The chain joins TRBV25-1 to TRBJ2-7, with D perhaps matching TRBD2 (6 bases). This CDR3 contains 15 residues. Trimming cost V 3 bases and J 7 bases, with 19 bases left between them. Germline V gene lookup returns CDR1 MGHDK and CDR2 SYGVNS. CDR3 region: CASSDGGYGAREQYF. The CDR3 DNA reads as TGTGCCAGCAGTGACGGGGGTTATGGGGCAAGGGAGCAGTACTTC.